This T cell receptor (beta chain) was retrieved from a study of blood T cell repertoires in COVID-19. Study-wide background: Sites in the United States, Italy and Spain provided acute and convalescent COVID-19 samples. Sources were T cells, B-cell-depleted T cells, or PBMCs; the material itself was cDNA or gDNA.

This clone was observed once. The CDR3 length is 15 residues. Trimming removed 6 bases at V and 2 bases at J, with 11 bases between. CDR1 and CDR2 (germline): MNHEY, SVGAGI. Authors' analysis steps: The authors estimated nucleated cell counts from reference gene primer amplification. Repertoires were generated with immunoSEQ multiplex PCR, while TCRdb's copy carries only in-frame clones and drops some. That table gives V, J and clone size, and the DNA gave D and trimming. In the table there are 300,000 or so clones, about 90% of which are singletons. The chain is built from TRBV6-5 and TRBJ2-6, with a possible D match to TRBD1 (5 bases). The specimen sequenced was peripheral blood. This receptor was obtained from a woman between 40 and 55 years old with acute or convalescent COVID-19. The chain's CDR3 is CASRGRSTGANVLTF. Written as DNA, the CDR3 is TGTGCCAGCAGGGGGCGCTCCACTGGGGCCAACGTCCTGACTTTC.